This TCR beta chain originates from a study of beta chain features in type 1 diabetes. Study-level background: Sorted cell examination encompassed 100,000,000 or so cells across all samples.

General observations from the study: Among patients with Type 1 diabetes, TCRB CDR3s were moderately but significantly shorter in every one of the four CD4+ subsets.

CDR1 is ENHRY and CDR2 is SYGVKD in the germline V gene. The V and J ends lost 5 bases and 4 bases respectively, with 8 bases between them. The CDR3 is 12 amino acids. cDNA synthesis used the whole RNA isolate, giving expressed TCRB sequences. The average read count of naive, central memory and regulatory T cell samples was 3 million to 4 million. The repertoire was sequenced with immunoSEQ multiplex PCR; TCRdb's copy has only in-frame clones and lacks some. Of over 700,000 clones listed, roughly 15% are singletons. Worth noting for this clone: Antigen: not known.

CD4+ naive, central memory, regulatory and stem cell-like memory subsets were isolated by sorting on CD45RO/CCR7/CD25/CD127/CD95/CD27. The gene calls are TRBV10-3 and TRBJ1-2; possibly TRBD1 for D (6 bases). This clonotype was obtained from a woman between 18 and 29 years old in good health. Source material: naive CD4+ T cells from blood. The DNA of the CDR3 is TGTGCCATCAGTCGACAGGCCTATGGCTACACCTTC. This codes for CAISRQAYGYTF.